This TCR beta chain was observed in a study of T cell responses to AZD1222 COVID-19 vaccine. Study-level findings and limits: Two doses of AZD1222 preceded a rise in Spike-specific TCR breadth and depth.

About this clone itself: The antigen remains undetermined.

Only in-frame clones appear in the TCRdb table, and some are missing; sequencing was by immunoSEQ multiplex PCR. Found here are roughly 130,000 clones, roughly 90% of them singletons; the top ten hold about 5.5%. The CDR3 length is 17 residues. Trimming left V 4 bases short and J 2 bases short, with 19 bases between. CDR1 is LGHNA and CDR2 is YSLEER in the germline V gene. This sequence joins TRBV4-3 and TRBJ2-3; a weak D match, TRBD2 (6 bases). This TCR derives from an adult in good health. Sequences were derived from peripheral blood, sampled on day 0 of AZD1222 vaccination. The DNA for the CDR3 is TGCGCCAGCAGCCGAGGGAATCAGGGACTTTACACAGATACGCAGTATTTT. It codes for CASSRGNQGLYTDTQYF.